A single sample is the source of the 4 T cell receptor beta chains below, sequenced in a study of CD8 T cells in ankylosing spondylitis. TCRdb reprocessed the 5' RACE reads with MiXCR, giving one entry per CDR3 protein. The profile shows 210,000 or so distinct CDR3 sequences, 8% to 9% of them singletons. Sequenced: blood, either unsorted or a sorted T cell fraction (not recorded which). The receptors were gathered from a female donor with ankylosing spondylitis or in good health (not recorded which).

This clonotype has ten or more counts. The chain recombines TRBV20-1 with TRBJ2-3, with D possibly matching TRBD2 (5 bases). Trimming pared 5 bases from V and 4 bases from J, leaving 16 bases between. The CDR3 runs to 14 residues. CDR1 and CDR2 (germline): DFQATT, SNEGSKA (reference sequence). The DNA for the CDR3 is TGCAGTGCTCCCTCCCGGGCAGCGGCAGATACGCAGTATTTT. As protein: CSAPSRAAADTQYF.

Ten or more counts support this clonotype. This chain's CDR3 is CASRRLAGAYNEQFF. CDR3 sequence (DNA): TGTGCCAGCAGACGACTAGCGGGAGCCTACAATGAGCAGTTCTTC. The chain carries TRBV6-2 or TRBV6-3 and TRBJ2-1, with 12 nucleotides matching TRBD2. Trimming at V came to 6 bases and at J to 2 bases, leaving 2 bases not matched to a gene. The CDR3 totals 15 residues. Germline V lookup: CDR1 MNHEY, CDR2 SVGEGT.

This clonotype was picked up many times. The chain combines TRBV5-1 with TRBJ2-5; tentative D call: TRBD1 (8 bases). Trimming removed 5 bases at V and 3 bases at J, with 11 bases between. The CDR3 has 13 amino acids. Per the germline V gene, CDR1 is SGHRS and CDR2 is YFSETQ. Here the CDR3 reads CASRTGGEETQYF. The CDR3 DNA is TGCGCCAGCAGAACAGGGGGGGAAGAGACCCAGTACTTC.

The table lists this clonotype with a few counts. The chain links TRBV11-2 to TRBJ2-3; perhaps TRBD1 as D (7 bases). Trimming pared 5 bases from V and 4 bases from J, leaving 22 bases between. CDR1 and CDR2 from the germline V gene are SGHAT and FQNNGV. This CDR3 has 17 residues. CDR3 nucleotide sequence: TGTGCCAGCAGCGCGACACAGGGGAGGACTTCGGCAGATACGCAGTATTTT. Protein product: CASSATQGRTSADTQYF.